This entry features one T cell receptor (beta chain) sequence. Its cognate antigen is unknown. The data originate from a study of chemoradiotherapy in HPV16-positive cancers. Whole-study findings and limits: Only a couple of HPV16-positive patients supplied the functional HPV-specificity definition. During treatment, candidate HPV-specific clones and E7-related motifs expanded in tumor. Better recurrence-free survival went with HPV-responsive T-cell expansion in HPV16-positive patients.

The data were produced by immunoSEQ multiplex PCR, yet TCRdb's version contains in-frame clones alone and is incomplete. The table shows around 62,000 clones, with almost 90% occurring only once. Losses at the gene ends were 0 bases for V and 7 bases for J; bases not matched to a gene: 3. Germline CDR1 and CDR2: SNHLY and FYNNEI. This CDR3 is built from 15 residues. The specimen comprised blood, sampled from a patient who underwent chemoradiotherapy. This receptor was taken from a human donor with HPV-associated anogenital cancer. The chain couples TRBV2 to TRBJ2-4; 10 nucleotides line up with TRBD1. The CDR3 nucleotides read TGTGCCAGCAGTGAAGCGGACAGGGGGTTGAACATTCAGTACTTC. It specifies CASSEADRGLNIQYF. Full variable domain (rest looked up from reference TRBV2 and TRBJ2-4): EPEVTQTPSHQVTQMGQEVILRCVPISNHLYFYWYRQILGQKVEFLVSFYNNEISEKSEIFDDQFSVERPDGSNFTLKIRSTKLEDSAMYFCASSEADRGLNIQYFGAGTRLSVL.